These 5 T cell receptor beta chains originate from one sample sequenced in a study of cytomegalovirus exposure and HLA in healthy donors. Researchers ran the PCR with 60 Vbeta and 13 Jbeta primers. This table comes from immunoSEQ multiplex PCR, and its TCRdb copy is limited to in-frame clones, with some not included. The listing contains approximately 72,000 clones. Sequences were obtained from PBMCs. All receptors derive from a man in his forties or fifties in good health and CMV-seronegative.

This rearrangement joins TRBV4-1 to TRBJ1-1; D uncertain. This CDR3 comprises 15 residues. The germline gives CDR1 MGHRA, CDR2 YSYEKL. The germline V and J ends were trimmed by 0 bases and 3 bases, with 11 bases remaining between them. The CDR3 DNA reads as TGCGCCAGCAGCCAAGAGGCAGGCCGTTACACTGAAGCTTTCTTT. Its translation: CASSQEAGRYTEAFF.

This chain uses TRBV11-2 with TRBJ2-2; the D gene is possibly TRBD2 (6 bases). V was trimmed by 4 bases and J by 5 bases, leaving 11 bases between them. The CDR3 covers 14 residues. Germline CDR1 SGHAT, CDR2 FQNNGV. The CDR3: CASSSQGLTGELFF. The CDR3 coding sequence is TGTGCCAGCAGCTCACAAGGACTAACCGGGGAGCTGTTTTTT.

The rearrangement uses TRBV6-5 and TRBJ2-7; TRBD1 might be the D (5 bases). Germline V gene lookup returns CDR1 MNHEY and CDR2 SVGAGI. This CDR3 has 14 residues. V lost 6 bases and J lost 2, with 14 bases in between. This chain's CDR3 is CASSPYGQAYEQYF. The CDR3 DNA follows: TGTGCCAGCAGCCCTTATGGACAAGCCTACGAGCAGTACTTC.

The CDR3 DNA is TGTGCCAGCACCTACGGACAGGTTAATTCACCCCTCCACTTT. Its protein is CASTYGQVNSPLHF. The chain has TRBV28 and TRBJ1-6; TRBD1 matches at 7 bases. The CDR3 runs 14 residues. Germline V gene sequence: CDR1 MDHEN, CDR2 SYDVKM. Unmatched junction bases numbered 6, after V lost 7 bases and J lost 6 bases.

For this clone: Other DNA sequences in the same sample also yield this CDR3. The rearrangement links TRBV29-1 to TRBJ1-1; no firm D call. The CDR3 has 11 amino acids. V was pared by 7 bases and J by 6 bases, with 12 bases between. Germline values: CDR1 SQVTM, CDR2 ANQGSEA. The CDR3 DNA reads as TGCAGCGGGAAGGAGTCTGCTGAAGCTTTCTTT. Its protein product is CSGKESAEAFF.